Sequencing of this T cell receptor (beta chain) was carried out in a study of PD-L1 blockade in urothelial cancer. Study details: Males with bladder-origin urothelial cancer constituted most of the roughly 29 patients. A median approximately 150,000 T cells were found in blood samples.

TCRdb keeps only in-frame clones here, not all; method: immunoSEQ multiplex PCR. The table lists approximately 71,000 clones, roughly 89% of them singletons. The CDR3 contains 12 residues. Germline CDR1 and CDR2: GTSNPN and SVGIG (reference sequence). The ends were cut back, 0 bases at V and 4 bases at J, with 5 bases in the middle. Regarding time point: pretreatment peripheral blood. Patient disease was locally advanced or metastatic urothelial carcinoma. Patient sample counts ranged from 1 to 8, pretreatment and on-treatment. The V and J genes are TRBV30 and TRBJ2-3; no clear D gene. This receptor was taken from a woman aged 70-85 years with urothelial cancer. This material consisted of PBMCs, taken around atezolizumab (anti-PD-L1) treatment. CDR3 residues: CAWSVSPDTQYF. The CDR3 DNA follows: TGTGCCTGGAGTGTATCTCCAGATACGCAGTATTTT.